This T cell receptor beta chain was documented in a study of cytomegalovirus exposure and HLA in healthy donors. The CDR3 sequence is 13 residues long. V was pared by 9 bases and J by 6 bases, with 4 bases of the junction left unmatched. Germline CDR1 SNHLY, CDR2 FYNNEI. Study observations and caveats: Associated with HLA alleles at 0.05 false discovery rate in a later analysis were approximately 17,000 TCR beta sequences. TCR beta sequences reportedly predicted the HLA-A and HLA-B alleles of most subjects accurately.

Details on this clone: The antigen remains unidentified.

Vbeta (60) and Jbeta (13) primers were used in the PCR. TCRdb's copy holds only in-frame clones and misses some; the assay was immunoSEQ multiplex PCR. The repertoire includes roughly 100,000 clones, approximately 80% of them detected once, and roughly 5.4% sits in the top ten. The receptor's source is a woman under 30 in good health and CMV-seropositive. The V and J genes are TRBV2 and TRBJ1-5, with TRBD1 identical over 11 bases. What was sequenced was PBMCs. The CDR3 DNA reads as TGTGCCAGTGGGACAGGGGGTGTTCAGCCCCAGCATTTT. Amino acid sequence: CASGTGGVQPQHF.